A selection of T cell receptor beta chains follows, all from one sample in a study of early T cells in non-severe SARS-CoV-2 infection. TCRdb re-analysed the 5' RACE reads in MiXCR, keeping a single row per CDR3 protein. In the table there are around 70,000 distinct CDR3 sequences, 9% to 15% of which are singletons. The specimen was whole blood. The receptors derive from an adult who was a healthcare worker with PCR-confirmed SARS-CoV-2 infection or an uninfected control (not recorded which). Both conserved end residues are part of each CDR3. A D gene is named only where the DNA matches it firmly. Clone size is shown for a subset of rows, as once, few, many or a class of expanded clone.

size	D	V	J	CDR3	DNA
NA	TRBD1	TRBV29-1	TRBJ1-1	CSVVGGTNTEAFF	TGCAGCGTAGTAGGGGGCACGAACACTGAAGCTTTCTTT
few	TRBD1	TRBV7-9	TRBJ2-5	CASSPGDRGPAETQYF	TGTGCCAGCAGCCCAGGGGACAGGGGGCCCGCAGAGACCCAGTACTTC
few	NA	TRBV24-1	TRBJ1-2	CATSDGHILSSYGYTF	TGTGCCACCAGTGATGGCCACATCCTAAGCAGCTATGGCTACACCTTC
NA	TRBD2	TRBV20-1	TRBJ2-1	CSASWPSGYNEQFF	TGCAGTGCTAGTTGGCCTAGCGGTTACAATGAGCAGTTCTTC
NA	NA	TRBV10-1	TRBJ2-2	CASSESAGAKGTGELFF	TGCGCCAGCAGTGAGTCTGCGGGGGCGAAAGGAACCGGGGAGCTGTTTTTT
NA	NA	TRBV7-2	TRBJ1-1	CASRSEGEEGRTEAFF	TGTGCCAGCAGATCAGAAGGAGAGGAGGGTAGGACTGAAGCTTTCTTT
many	NA	TRBV29-1	TRBJ2-1	CSTLNNEQFF	TGCAGCACTCTTAACAATGAGCAGTTCTTC
few	TRBD2	TRBV19	TRBJ2-1	CASSATDSGGSGEQFF	TGTGCCAGTAGTGCCACAGATAGCGGGGGTTCCGGGGAGCAGTTCTTC
NA	TRBD2	TRBV19	TRBJ2-2	CASRPGGNTGELFF	TGTGCCAGTAGACCGGGAGGAAACACCGGGGAGCTGTTTTTT
NA	NA	TRBV20-1	TRBJ2-3	CSARAYALGTDTQYF	TGCAGTGCTAGGGCCTACGCCCTTGGCACAGATACGCAGTATTTT
NA	TRBD2	TRBV5-3	TRBJ2-5	CARRLKAASGGSKETQYF	TGTGCCAGACGACTAAAAGCGGCTAGCGGGGGGTCTAAAGAGACCCAGTACTTC
NA	NA	TRBV6-2/TRBV6-3	TRBJ2-5	CASSAHRGQETQYF	TGTGCCAGCAGCGCCCACCGGGGGCAAGAGACCCAGTACTTC
few	NA	TRBV7-8	TRBJ2-7	CASSLYPTASYEQYF	TGTGCCAGCAGCTTATATCCCACCGCCTCCTACGAGCAGTACTTC
medium-sized	TRBD2	TRBV5-1	TRBJ2-1	CASTSLAGDLWNEQFF	TGCGCCAGCACCTCACTAGCGGGGGATCTTTGGAATGAGCAGTTCTTC
NA	TRBD1	TRBV30	TRBJ1-6	CAWIGDRGNSPLHF	TGTGCCTGGATAGGGGACAGGGGGAATTCACCCCTCCACTTT
few	TRBD2	TRBV9	TRBJ2-2	CASSEGTSVPGELFF	TGTGCCAGCAGCGAAGGGACTAGCGTGCCCGGGGAGCTGTTTTTT
NA	NA	TRBV6-6	TRBJ2-7	CASSYETTAYEQYF	TGTGCCAGCAGTTACGAGACTACCGCCTACGAGCAGTACTTC
few	TRBD2	TRBV20-1	TRBJ2-3	CSAPTWGSGGGTDTQYF	TGCAGTGCCCCGACATGGGGTAGCGGGGGGGGTACAGATACGCAGTATTTT
many	NA	TRBV6-6	TRBJ1-1	CASSYPRGTEAFF	TGTGCCAGCAGTTACCCACGGGGGACTGAAGCTTTCTTT
many	NA	TRBV7-2	TRBJ2-5	CASSRPPFETQYF	TGTGCCAGCAGCCGACCTCCTTTCGAGACCCAGTACTTC
NA	TRBD2	TRBV7-2	TRBJ2-3	CASSLVTSGGSRDTQYF	TGTGCCAGCAGCTTAGTGACTAGCGGGGGTAGTCGTGATACGCAGTATTTT
many	NA	TRBV11-2	TRBJ2-3	CASSFKGYRTDTQYF	TGTGCCAGCAGCTTTAAGGGTTATCGAACAGATACGCAGTATTTT
NA	TRBD1	TRBV5-1	TRBJ2-1	CASSTDRGDNEQFF	TGCGCCAGCAGCACGGACAGGGGAGACAATGAGCAGTTCTTC
NA	TRBD1	TRBV12-3/TRBV12-4	TRBJ2-7	CASSPGQSNEQYF	TGTGCCAGCAGTCCGGGACAGTCGAACGAGCAGTACTTC
NA	NA	TRBV6-5	TRBJ2-1	CASSQGQNNEQFF	TGTGCCAGCAGTCAAGGACAAAACAATGAGCAGTTCTTC
few	NA	TRBV7-2	TRBJ2-1	CASSPPAGRREQFF	TGTGCCAGCAGCCCTCCGGCAGGGCGTCGTGAGCAGTTCTTC
few	TRBD2	TRBV20-1	TRBJ2-2	CSAKLAGALGGELFF	TGCAGTGCTAAACTAGCGGGGGCCCTGGGAGGGGAGCTGTTTTTT
many	TRBD2	TRBV20-1	TRBJ2-7	CSAHVASGASREQYF	TGCAGTGCTCATGTTGCTAGCGGGGCATCCAGGGAGCAGTACTTC
many	NA	TRBV18	TRBJ1-4	CASSRGTSGANEKLFF	TGTGCCAGCTCGCGAGGGACCTCAGGGGCCAATGAAAAACTGTTTTTT
few	NA	TRBV6-2/TRBV6-3	TRBJ1-1	CASRHQPGIGTEAFF	TGTGCCAGCAGACACCAGCCAGGGATTGGGACTGAAGCTTTCTTT
many	TRBD1	TRBV12-5	TRBJ2-1	CASAYGTGDYNEQFF	TGTGCTAGTGCCTACGGGACAGGGGACTACAATGAGCAGTTCTTC
many	NA	TRBV30	TRBJ1-3	CAWSSDTSGNTIYF	TGTGCCTGGAGTTCAGATACCTCTGGAAACACCATATATTTT
few	NA	TRBV5-1	TRBJ1-2	CASSDFPTYGYTF	TGCGCCAGCAGCGATTTTCCCACCTATGGCTACACCTTC
many	TRBD1	TRBV24-1	TRBJ1-2	CATSDFRTGGRYGYTF	TGTGCCACCAGTGATTTTCGGACAGGGGGCAGGTATGGCTACACCTTC
many	TRBD1	TRBV9	TRBJ2-7	CASSQGDYEQYF	TGTGCCAGCAGCCAGGGGGACTACGAGCAGTACTTC
many	NA	TRBV20-1	TRBJ2-2	CSASESVKTGELFF	TGCAGTGCTAGTGAGTCGGTTAAAACCGGGGAGCTGTTTTTT
few	TRBD2	TRBV4-3	TRBJ2-7	CASSQDWGGSYEQYF	TGCGCCAGCAGCCAAGATTGGGGAGGGTCCTACGAGCAGTACTTC
NA	NA	TRBV7-8	TRBJ1-3	CASSPSGDTIYF	TGTGCCAGCAGCCCCTCTGGAGACACCATATATTTT
few	NA	TRBV29-1	TRBJ1-2	CSVIPRRTYGYTF	TGCAGCGTTATCCCCCGACGGACCTATGGCTACACCTTC
NA	NA	TRBV19	TRBJ1-6	CASSRQAEPLHF	TGTGCCAGTAGTCGACAGGCAGAACCCCTCCACTTT
few	NA	TRBV12-3/TRBV12-4	TRBJ1-1	CASSRELGGTQAFF	TGTGCCAGCAGCAGGGAGCTTGGTGGCACTCAAGCTTTCTTT
few	TRBD1	TRBV3-1	TRBJ1-2	CASSQEFRGRGYTF	TGTGCCAGCAGCCAAGAGTTCAGGGGGAGAGGCTACACCTTC
few	TRBD1	TRBV28	TRBJ2-3	CASSPTGQGTDTQYF	TGTGCCAGCAGCCCAACCGGACAGGGCACAGATACGCAGTATTTT
NA	TRBD1	TRBV2	TRBJ2-2	CASSGTGQNGELFF	TGTGCCAGCAGCGGGACAGGGCAAAACGGGGAGCTGTTTTTT
many	TRBD1	TRBV14	TRBJ2-7	CASSQDGQGTYEQYF	TGTGCCAGCAGCCAAGATGGACAGGGTACCTACGAGCAGTACTTC
NA	TRBD2	TRBV4-1	TRBJ2-1	CASSQTFGGAYWEQFF	TGCGCCAGCAGCCAAACTTTCGGGGGGGCTTATTGGGAGCAGTTCTTC
many	NA	TRBV5-1	TRBJ1-2	CASSLATGNYGYTF	TGCGCCAGCAGCTTGGCGACAGGCAACTATGGCTACACCTTC
many	NA	TRBV11-3	TRBJ2-1	CASSLGQIGGEQFF	TGTGCCAGCAGCTTAGGTCAAATAGGGGGTGAGCAGTTCTTC
few	NA	TRBV29-1	TRBJ2-3	CSVGGAYQPDTQYF	TGCAGCGTTGGTGGGGCCTACCAACCAGATACGCAGTATTTT
few	TRBD2	TRBV2	TRBJ2-1	CASRWEGRGEQFF	TGTGCCAGCAGGTGGGAGGGTAGGGGTGAGCAGTTCTTC